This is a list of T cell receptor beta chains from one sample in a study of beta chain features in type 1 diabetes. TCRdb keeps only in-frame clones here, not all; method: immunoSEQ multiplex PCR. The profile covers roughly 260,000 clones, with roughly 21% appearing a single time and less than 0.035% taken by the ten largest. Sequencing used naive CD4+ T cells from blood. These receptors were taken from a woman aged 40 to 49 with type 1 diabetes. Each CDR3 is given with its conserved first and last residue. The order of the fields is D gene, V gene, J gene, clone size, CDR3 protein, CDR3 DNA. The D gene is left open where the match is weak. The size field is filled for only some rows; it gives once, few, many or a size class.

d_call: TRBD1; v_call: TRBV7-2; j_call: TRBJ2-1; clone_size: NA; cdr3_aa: CASSPDRDIIHEQFF; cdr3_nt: TGTGCCAGCAGCCCGGACAGGGATATTATACATGAGCAGTTCTTC
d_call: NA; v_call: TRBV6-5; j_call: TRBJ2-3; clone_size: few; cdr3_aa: CASSYSGPGTDTQYF; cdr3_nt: TGTGCCAGCAGTTACTCGGGGCCGGGCACAGATACGCAGTATTTT
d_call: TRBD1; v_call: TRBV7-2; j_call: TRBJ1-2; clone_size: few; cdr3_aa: CASSFTGEYGYTF; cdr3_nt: TGTGCCAGCAGCTTCACAGGGGAATATGGCTACACCTTC
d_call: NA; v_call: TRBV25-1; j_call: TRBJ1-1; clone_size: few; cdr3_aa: CASSDPNLEAFF; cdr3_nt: TGTGCCAGCAGTGATCCGAACTTGGAAGCTTTCTTT
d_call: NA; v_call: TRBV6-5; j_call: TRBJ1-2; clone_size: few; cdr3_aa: CASVGWGTTRGYTF; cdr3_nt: TGTGCCAGCGTTGGGTGGGGGACAACGAGAGGCTACACCTTC
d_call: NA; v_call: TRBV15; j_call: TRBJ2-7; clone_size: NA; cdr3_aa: CATSRDPIYEQYF; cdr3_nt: TGTGCCACCAGCAGAGATCCTATCTACGAGCAGTACTTC
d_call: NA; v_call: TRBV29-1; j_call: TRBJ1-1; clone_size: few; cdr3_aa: CSVIPWAGESFF; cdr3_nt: TGCAGCGTCATACCCTGGGCAGGGGAGAGTTTTTTT
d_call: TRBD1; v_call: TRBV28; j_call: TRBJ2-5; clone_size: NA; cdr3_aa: CASSTGGQETQYF; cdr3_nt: TGTGCCAGCAGCACAGGGGGCCAAGAGACCCAGTACTTC
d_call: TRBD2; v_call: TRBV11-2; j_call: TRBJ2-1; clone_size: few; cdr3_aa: CASSYLAGGRRYEQFF; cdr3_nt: TGTGCCAGCAGCTACTTAGCAGGCGGGAGACGCTATGAGCAGTTCTTC
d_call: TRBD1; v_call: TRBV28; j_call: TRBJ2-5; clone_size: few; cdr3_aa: CASSLGQGVETQYF; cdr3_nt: TGTGCCAGCAGTTTAGGGCAGGGGGTGGAGACCCAGTACTTC
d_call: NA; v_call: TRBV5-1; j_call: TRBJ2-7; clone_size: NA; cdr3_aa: CASSLAVQGYEQYF; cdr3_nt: TGCGCCAGCAGCTTGGCTGTGCAGGGTTACGAGCAGTACTTC
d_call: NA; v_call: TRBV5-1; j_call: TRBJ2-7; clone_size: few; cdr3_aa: CASSLAPVAGGEQYF; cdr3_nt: TGCGCCAGCAGCTTGGCCCCGGTGGCCGGGGGCGAGCAGTACTTC
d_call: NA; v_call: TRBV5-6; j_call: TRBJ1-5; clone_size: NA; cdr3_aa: CASSLYGAPYSNQPQHF; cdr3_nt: TGTGCCAGCAGCTTATACGGAGCGCCGTATAGCAATCAGCCCCAGCATTTT
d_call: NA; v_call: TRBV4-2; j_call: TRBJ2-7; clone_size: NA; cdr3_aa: CASSQDLGSSYEQYF; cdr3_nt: TGTGCCAGCAGCCAAGATCTGGGGAGCTCCTACGAGCAGTACTTC
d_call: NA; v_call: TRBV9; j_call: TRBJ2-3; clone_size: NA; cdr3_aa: CASSVDGGTSTDTQYF; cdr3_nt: TGTGCCAGCAGCGTAGACGGCGGGACTAGCACAGATACGCAGTATTTT
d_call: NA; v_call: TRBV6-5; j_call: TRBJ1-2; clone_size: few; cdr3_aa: CASSVDSAINYGYTF; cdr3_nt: TGTGCCAGCAGCGTCGACAGCGCCATTAACTATGGCTACACCTTC
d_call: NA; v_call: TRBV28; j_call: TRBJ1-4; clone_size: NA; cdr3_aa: CASSFGDPREKLFF; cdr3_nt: TGTGCCAGCAGTTTCGGTGACCCGAGGGAAAAACTGTTTTTT
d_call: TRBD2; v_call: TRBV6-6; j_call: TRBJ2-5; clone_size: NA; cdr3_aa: CASSSTSGSGQETQYF; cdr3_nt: TGTGCCAGCAGCTCTACTAGCGGGAGTGGGCAAGAGACCCAGTACTTC
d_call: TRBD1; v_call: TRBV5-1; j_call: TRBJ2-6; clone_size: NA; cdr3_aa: CASSLVSLTGGNGANVLTF; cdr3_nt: TGCGCCAGCAGCTTGGTATCGCTTACAGGGGGTAATGGGGCCAACGTCCTGACTTTC
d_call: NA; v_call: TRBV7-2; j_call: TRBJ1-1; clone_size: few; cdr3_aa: CASSSERDTEAFF; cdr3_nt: TGTGCCAGCAGCTCCGAGCGGGACACTGAAGCTTTCTTT